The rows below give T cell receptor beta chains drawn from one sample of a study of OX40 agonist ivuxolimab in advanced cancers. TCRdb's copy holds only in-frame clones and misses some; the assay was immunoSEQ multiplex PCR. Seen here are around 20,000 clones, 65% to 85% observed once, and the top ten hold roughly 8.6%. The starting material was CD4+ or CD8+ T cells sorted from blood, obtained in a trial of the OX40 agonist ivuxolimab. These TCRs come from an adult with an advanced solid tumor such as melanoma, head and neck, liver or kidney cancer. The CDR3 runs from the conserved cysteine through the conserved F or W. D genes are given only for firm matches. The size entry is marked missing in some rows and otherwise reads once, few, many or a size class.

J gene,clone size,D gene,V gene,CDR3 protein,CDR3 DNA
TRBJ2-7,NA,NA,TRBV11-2,CASSFTGEQYF,TGTGCCAGCAGCTTTACAGGGGAGCAGTACTTC
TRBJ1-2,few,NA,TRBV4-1,CASSQDEGAYGYTF,TGCGCCAGCAGCCAAGATGAGGGTGCCTATGGCTACACCTTC
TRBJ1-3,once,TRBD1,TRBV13,CASSVQGAGNTIYF,TGTGCCAGCAGCGTACAGGGGGCTGGAAACACCATATATTTT
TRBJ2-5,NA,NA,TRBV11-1,CASSSFILQFKETQYF,TGTGCCAGCAGCTCGTTTATACTCCAATTCAAAGAGACCCAGTACTTC
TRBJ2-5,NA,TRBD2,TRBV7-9,CASRSGGGGETQYF,TGTGCCAGCAGAAGCGGGGGAGGAGGAGAGACCCAGTACTTC
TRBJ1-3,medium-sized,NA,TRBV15,CATSRDQGSGNTIYF,TGTGCCACCAGCAGAGATCAGGGCTCCGGAAACACCATATATTTT
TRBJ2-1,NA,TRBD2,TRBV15,CATSRDRSGGAYNEQFF,TGTGCCACCAGCAGAGATCGTAGCGGGGGGGCCTACAATGAGCAGTTCTTC
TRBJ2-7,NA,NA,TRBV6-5,CASSQMGPYEQYF,TGTGCCAGCAGTCAAATGGGACCCTACGAGCAGTACTTC
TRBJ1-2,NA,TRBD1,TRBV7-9,CASRADRGRRYGYTF,TGTGCCAGCAGAGCGGACAGGGGGCGCCGGTATGGCTACACCTTC
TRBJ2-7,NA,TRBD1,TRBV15,CATSSGQGYEQYF,TGTGCCACCAGCAGTGGACAGGGGTACGAGCAGTACTTC
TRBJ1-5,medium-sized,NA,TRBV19,CASSIGNNQPQHF,TGTGCCAGTAGTATAGGGAACAATCAGCCCCAGCATTTT
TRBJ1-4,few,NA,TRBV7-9,CASYTTGYEKLFF,TGTGCCAGTTACACCACAGGGTATGAAAAACTGTTTTTT
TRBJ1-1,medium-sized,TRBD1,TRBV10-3,CAISASRDSYTEAFF,TGTGCCATCAGTGCCTCCCGGGACAGCTACACTGAAGCTTTCTTT
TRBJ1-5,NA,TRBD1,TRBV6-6,CASTHLGTGIGQPQHF,TGTGCCAGCACCCACCTCGGGACAGGGATTGGACAGCCCCAGCATTTT
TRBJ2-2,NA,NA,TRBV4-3,CASSRARGGTGELFF,TGCGCCAGCAGCCGCGCCAGGGGAGGCACCGGGGAGCTGTTTTTT
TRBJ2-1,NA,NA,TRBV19,CASSIVPRDNEQFF,TGTGCCAGTAGTATAGTCCCGAGGGACAATGAGCAGTTCTTC
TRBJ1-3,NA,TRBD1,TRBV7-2,CASSLDGTAGNTIYF,TGTGCCAGCAGCTTAGATGGGACAGCTGGAAACACCATATATTTT
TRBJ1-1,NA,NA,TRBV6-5,CASRTGMNTEAFF,TGTGCCAGCAGGACAGGTATGAACACTGAAGCTTTCTTT
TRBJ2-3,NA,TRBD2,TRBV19,CASSISSLLAGDRDTQYF,TGTGCCAGTAGTATATCCTCCCTCCTAGCGGGGGACAGAGATACGCAGTATTTT
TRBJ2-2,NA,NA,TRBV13,CASSILTGELFF,TGTGCCAGCAGCATCCTAACCGGGGAGCTGTTTTTT
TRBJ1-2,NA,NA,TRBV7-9,CASSPVAGSNYGYTF,TGTGCCAGCAGCCCCGTCGCTGGCAGTAACTATGGCTACACCTTC
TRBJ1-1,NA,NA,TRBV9,CASSDRIRGAFF,TGTGCCAGCAGCGATCGGATTCGGGGGGCTTTCTTT
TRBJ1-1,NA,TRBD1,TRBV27,CATRTGSTEAFF,TGTGCCACCCGGACAGGGAGCACTGAAGCTTTCTTT
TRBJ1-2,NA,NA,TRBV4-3,CASSPEGLGYGYTF,TGCGCCAGCAGCCCCGAAGGTCTGGGCTATGGCTACACCTTC
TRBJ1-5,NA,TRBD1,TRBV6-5,CASSYEQGSQPQHF,TGTGCCAGCAGTTACGAACAGGGGAGTCAGCCCCAGCATTTT
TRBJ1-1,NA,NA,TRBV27,CASSLSEGAEAFF,TGTGCCAGCAGTTTATCGGAAGGGGCTGAAGCTTTCTTT
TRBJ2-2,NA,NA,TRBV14,CASSIQNTGELFF,TGTGCCAGCAGCATCCAGAACACCGGGGAGCTGTTTTTT
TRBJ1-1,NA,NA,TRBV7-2,CASSLGQNTEAFF,TGTGCCAGCAGCTTAGGGCAAAACACTGAAGCTTTCTTT
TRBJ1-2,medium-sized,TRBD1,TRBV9,CASSGTGGESYGYTF,TGTGCCAGCAGCGGGACAGGGGGGGAGAGCTATGGCTACACCTTC
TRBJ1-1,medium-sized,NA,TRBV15,CATSSRTNTEAFF,TGTGCCACCAGCAGTCGGACGAACACTGAAGCTTTCTTT
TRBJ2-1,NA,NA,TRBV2,CASCLNPSYNEQFF,TGTGCCAGCTGCTTGAATCCATCCTACAATGAGCAGTTCTTC
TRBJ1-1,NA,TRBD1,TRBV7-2,CASSLEDRVYAFF,TGTGCCAGCAGCTTAGAGGACAGGGTGTACGCTTTCTTT
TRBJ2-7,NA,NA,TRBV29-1,CSVVGQGDEQYF,TGCAGCGTTGTCGGCCAGGGAGACGAGCAGTACTTC
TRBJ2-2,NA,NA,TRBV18,CASSPGVNTGELFF,TGTGCCAGCTCCCCGGGGGTGAACACCGGGGAGCTGTTTTTT
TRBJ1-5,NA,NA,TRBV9,CASSVGAQGNQPQHF,TGTGCCAGCAGCGTAGGGGCTCAGGGCAATCAGCCCCAGCATTTT
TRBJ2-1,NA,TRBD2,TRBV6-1,CASSGDFAGDYNEQFF,TGTGCCAGCAGTGGTGATTTTGCGGGGGACTACAATGAGCAGTTCTTC
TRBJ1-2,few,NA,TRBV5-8,CASSFLMGPYGYTF,TGTGCCAGCAGCTTCCTTATGGGCCCCTATGGCTACACCTTC
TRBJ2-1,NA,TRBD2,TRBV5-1,CASSLRGLAGDNEQFF,TGCGCCAGCAGCTTGCGTGGACTAGCGGGGGACAATGAGCAGTTCTTC
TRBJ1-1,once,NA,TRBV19,CASRQSGVTEAFF,TGTGCCAGTAGGCAATCAGGGGTAACTGAAGCTTTCTTT
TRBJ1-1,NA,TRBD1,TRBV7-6,CASSRGTGDTEAFF,TGTGCCAGCAGCCGCGGGACAGGGGACACTGAAGCTTTCTTT
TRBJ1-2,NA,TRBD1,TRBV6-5,CASSYGDRNYGYTF,TGTGCCAGCAGTTACGGGGACAGGAACTATGGCTACACCTTC
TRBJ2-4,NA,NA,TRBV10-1,CASSDPGAKNIQYF,TGCGCCAGCAGTGATCCGGGAGCCAAAAACATTCAGTACTTC
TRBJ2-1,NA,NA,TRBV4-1,CASSQDQSDNEQFF,TGCGCCAGCAGCCAAGATCAATCCGACAATGAGCAGTTCTTC
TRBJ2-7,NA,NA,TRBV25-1,CASTGYHRDAYEQYF,TGTGCCAGCACGGGATACCACAGGGACGCCTACGAGCAGTACTTC
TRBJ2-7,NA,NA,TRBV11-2,CASSLVLEQYF,TGTGCCAGCAGCTTAGTTCTCGAGCAGTACTTC
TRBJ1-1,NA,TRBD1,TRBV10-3,CAISDVTGGNTEAFF,TGTGCCATCAGTGACGTGACAGGGGGCAACACTGAAGCTTTCTTT